This TCR beta chain was sequenced in a study of CD8 T cells in ankylosing spondylitis (dated 2017 in TCRdb). For context, the study as a whole: To find TCR variants linked to disease, the study profiled T cell receptor beta repertoires in ankylosing spondylitis patients and healthy donors. Samples of peripheral blood were taken, and for ankylosing spondylitis patients, synovial fluid was collected as well. The full study cohort was made up of 20 to 25 ankylosing spondylitis patients and more than 90 healthy donors. General findings and caveats noted by the study authors: Blood from ankylosing spondylitis patients appeared to be characterized by a TCR beta motif made up of fewer than ten highly homologous amino acid variants. Some motif variants were previously reported in synovial fluid and blood of reactive arthritis patients, suggesting common disease-initiation mechanisms. The disease-linked clones were reported as significantly enriched in matched synovial fluid samples from ankylosing spondylitis patients. The disease-linked clones had a CD8+ phenotype and were found at relatively low frequencies in peripheral blood.

To note about this clonotype: Its binding antigen is unknown. The record has no base qualities; no much larger clone is one base away.

The sequencer listed for this sample is Illumina HiSeq 2500. TCR beta libraries were prepared by quantitative 5'-RACE with molecular barcodes. As for how the authors treated the data: A new computational method based on a probabilistic model of VDJ rearrangement was used to identify disease-linked TCR variants. TCRdb trimmed public reads at Q25 via fastp, called clones via MiXCR and kept in-frame beta chains. Every CDR3 protein is listed once, alongside the most common genes and DNA of its rows. The V and J calls were not made by the authors but by TCRdb's processing. Recorded for this sample are fewer than 650,000 distinct CDR3 sequences; about 13% of them occurred a single time. The top ten hold approximately 6.2% of the sample. V and J lose 0 bases and 5 bases, and a span of 15 bases separates them. From a lookup of the germline V gene, CDR1 and CDR2 are KGHSH and LQKENI. The CDR3 covers 16 residues, taking in both the cysteine and the phenylalanine. Only CDR3 DNA remains: 48 bases, in frame from the first base.

The TCR was taken from a male donor with ankylosing spondylitis. The chain is made from TRBV18 and TRBJ2-3; no D gene is confidently identified. The sample consisted of blood, either unsorted or a sorted T cell fraction (not recorded which). The CDR3 protein sequence reads: CASSPPMRLPVDTQYF. The DNA is TGTGCCAGCTCACCACCGATGCGGCTGCCGGTAGATACGCAGTATTTT.